This T cell receptor (beta chain) stems from a study of OX40 agonist ivuxolimab in advanced cancers. Background on the study: Every patient in dose escalation had hepatocellular carcinoma, melanoma, renal cell or head and neck cancer. Findings of the study overall: CD8+ T cells (on average) carried more expanded clones than CD4+ T cells.

The CDR3 consists of 17 residues. Between the trimmed V and J ends, which lost 4 bases and 0 bases, there was a span of 17 bases. The germline V gene encodes CDR1 SGHDT and CDR2 YYEEEE. Clones were sequenced by immunoSEQ multiplex PCR, and TCRdb holds only the in-frame ones, with some missing. The data show roughly 48,000 clones, around 83% seen once. Comments on this clone: What it binds is not known.

The V gene is TRBV5-6, the J gene TRBJ1-3; D is uncertain. The source of this sequence is an adult with an advanced solid tumor such as melanoma, head and neck, liver or kidney cancer. The starting material was CD4+ or CD8+ T cells sorted from blood, obtained in a trial of the OX40 agonist ivuxolimab. In nucleotides, the CDR3 is TGTGCCAGCAGCCCCATGACCGTCTCCTACTCTGGAAACACCATATATTTT. Its translation: CASSPMTVSYSGNTIYF.